The entry below gives a single TCR beta chain sequence along with its context. Antigen unknown. This sample is part of a study of CD8 T cells in ankylosing spondylitis. TCRdb fed the 5' RACE reads into MiXCR, producing one record per CDR3 protein. The table includes roughly 190,000 distinct CDR3 sequences, around 13% detected once. Overall study results and limits: For ankylosing spondylitis blood, a TCR beta motif of several highly homologous variants appeared characteristic.

The CDR3 covers 17 residues. Trimming cost V 2 bases and J 5 bases; bases outside gene matches: 11. CDR1 MNHEY and CDR2 SVGAGI come from the germline V gene. The rearrangement links TRBV6-5 to TRBJ2-7, with 11 bases aligning to TRBD1. The specimen was blood, either unsorted or a sorted T cell fraction (not recorded which). This TCR came from a male donor with ankylosing spondylitis or in good health (not recorded which). For the CDR3, the DNA is TGTGCCAGCAGTTACGTACTCCGGGACAGGGGGTTCAACGAGCAGTACTTC. Protein product: CASSYVLRDRGFNEQYF.